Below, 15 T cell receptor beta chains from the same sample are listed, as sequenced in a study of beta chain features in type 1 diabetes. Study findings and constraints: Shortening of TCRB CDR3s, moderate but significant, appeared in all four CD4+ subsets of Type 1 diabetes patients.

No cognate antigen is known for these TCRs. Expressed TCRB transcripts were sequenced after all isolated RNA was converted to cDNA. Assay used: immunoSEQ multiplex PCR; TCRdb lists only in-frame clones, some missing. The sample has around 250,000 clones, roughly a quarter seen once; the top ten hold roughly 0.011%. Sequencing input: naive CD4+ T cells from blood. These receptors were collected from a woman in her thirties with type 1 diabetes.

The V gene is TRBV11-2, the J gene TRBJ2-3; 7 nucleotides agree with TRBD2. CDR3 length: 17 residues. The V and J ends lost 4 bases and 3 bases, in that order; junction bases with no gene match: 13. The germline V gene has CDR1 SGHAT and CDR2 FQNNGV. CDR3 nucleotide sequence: TGTGCCAGCAGCTACCCTGACTACGCGGGAGAAACAGATACGCAGTATTTT. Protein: CASSYPDYAGETDTQYF.

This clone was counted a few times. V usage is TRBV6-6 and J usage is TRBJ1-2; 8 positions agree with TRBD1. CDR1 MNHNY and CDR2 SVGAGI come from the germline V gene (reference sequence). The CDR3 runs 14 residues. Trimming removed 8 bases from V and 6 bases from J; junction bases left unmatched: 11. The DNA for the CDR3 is TGTGCCAGCGCCCTGACAGGGGACAAAAATGGCTACACCTTC. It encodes CASALTGDKNGYTF.

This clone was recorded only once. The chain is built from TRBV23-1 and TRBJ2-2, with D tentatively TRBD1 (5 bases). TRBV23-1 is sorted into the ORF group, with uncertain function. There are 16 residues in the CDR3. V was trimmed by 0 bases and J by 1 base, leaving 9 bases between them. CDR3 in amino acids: CASSQSGRENTGELFF. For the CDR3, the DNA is TGCGCCAGCAGTCAATCCGGCAGGGAGAACACCGGGGAGCTGTTTTTT.

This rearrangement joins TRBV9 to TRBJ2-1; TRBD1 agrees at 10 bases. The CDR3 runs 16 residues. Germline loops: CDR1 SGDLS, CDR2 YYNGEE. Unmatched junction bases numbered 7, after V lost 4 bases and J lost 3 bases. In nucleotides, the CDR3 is TGTGCCAGCAGCACCCGGGGACAGGGGATCTACAATGAGCAGTTCTTC. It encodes CASSTRGQGIYNEQFF.

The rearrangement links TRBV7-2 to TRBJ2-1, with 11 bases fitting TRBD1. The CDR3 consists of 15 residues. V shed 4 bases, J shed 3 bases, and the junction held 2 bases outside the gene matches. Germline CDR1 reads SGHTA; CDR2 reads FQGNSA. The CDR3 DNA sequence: TGTGCCAGCAGCTCAGGGACAGGGGGCTACAATGAGCAGTTCTTC. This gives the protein CASSSGTGGYNEQFF.

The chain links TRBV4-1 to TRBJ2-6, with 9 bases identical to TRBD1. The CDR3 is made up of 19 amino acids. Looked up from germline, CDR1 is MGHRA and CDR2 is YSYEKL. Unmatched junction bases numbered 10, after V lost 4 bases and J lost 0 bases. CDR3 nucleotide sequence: TGCGCCAGCAGCCTACAGCCGGGACAGGGAGTCTCTGGGGCCAACGTCCTGACTTTC. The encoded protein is CASSLQPGQGVSGANVLTF.

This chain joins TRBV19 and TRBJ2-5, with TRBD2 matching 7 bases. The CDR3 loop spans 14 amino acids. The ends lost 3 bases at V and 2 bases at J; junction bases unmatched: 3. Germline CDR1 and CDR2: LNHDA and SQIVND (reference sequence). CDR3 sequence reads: CASSISGQQETQYF. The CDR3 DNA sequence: TGTGCCAGTAGTATTAGCGGGCAGCAAGAGACCCAGTACTTC.

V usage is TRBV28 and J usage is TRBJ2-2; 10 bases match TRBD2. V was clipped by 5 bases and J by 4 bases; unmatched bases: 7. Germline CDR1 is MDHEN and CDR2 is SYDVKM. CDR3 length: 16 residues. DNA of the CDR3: TGTGCCAGCAGTCCTCCGGGACTAGCGACCACCGGGGAGCTGTTTTTT. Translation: CASSPPGLATTGELFF.

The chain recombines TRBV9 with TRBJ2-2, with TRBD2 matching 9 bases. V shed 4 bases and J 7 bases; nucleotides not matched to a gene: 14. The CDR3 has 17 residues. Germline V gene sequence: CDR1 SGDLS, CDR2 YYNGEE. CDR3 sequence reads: CASSPHSGRLVGGELFF. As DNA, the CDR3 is TGTGCCAGCAGCCCTCACAGCGGGAGGCTCGTCGGCGGGGAGCTGTTTTTT.

The CDR3 loop reads CASSPGVAGTTDTQYF. The CDR3 DNA follows: TGTGCCAGCAGCCCCGGGGTAGCGGGGACCACAGATACGCAGTATTTT. This chain links TRBV7-9 with TRBJ2-3, with 8 bases matching TRBD2. The CDR3 loop spans 16 amino acids. The germline V gene has CDR1 SEHNR and CDR2 FQNEAQ (reference sequence). The V segment lost 5 bases and the J segment 2 bases; nucleotides outside the gene matches: 9.

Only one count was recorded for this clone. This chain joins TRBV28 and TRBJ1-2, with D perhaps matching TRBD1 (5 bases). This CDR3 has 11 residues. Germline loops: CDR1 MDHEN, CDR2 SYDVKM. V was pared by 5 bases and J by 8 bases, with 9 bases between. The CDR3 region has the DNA TGTGCCAGCAGTCCCAGGGCGGGCTACACCTTC. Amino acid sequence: CASSPRAGYTF.

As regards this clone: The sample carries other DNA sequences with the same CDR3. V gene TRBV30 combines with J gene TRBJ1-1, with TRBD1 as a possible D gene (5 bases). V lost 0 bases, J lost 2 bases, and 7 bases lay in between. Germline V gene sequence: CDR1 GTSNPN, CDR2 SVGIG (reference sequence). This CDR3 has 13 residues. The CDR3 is CAWSVQANTEAFF. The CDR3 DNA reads TGTGCCTGGAGTGTACAGGCAAACACTGAAGCTTTCTTT.

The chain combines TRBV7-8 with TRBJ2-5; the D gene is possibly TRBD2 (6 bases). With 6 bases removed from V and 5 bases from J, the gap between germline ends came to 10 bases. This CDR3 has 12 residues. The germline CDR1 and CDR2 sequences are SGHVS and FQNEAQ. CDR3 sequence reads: CASSPGAETQYF. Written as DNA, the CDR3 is TGTGCCAGCAGTCCGGGAGCGGAGACCCAGTACTTC.

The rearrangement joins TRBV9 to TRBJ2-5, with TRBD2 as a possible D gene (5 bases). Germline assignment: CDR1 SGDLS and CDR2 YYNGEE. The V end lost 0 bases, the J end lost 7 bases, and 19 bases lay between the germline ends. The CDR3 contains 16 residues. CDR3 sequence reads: CASSVGTRGSPMTQYF. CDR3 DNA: TGTGCCAGCAGCGTAGGGACCAGAGGGAGCCCCATGACCCAGTACTTC.

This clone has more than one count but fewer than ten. The CDR3 region is CSVRLEGLEQFF. CDR3 DNA sequence: TGCAGCGTGAGACTAGAAGGTCTTGAGCAGTTCTTC. J is TRBJ2-1 and V is TRBV29-1, with D possibly TRBD2 on 6 matching bases. CDR3 length equals 12 residues. V shed 6 bases and J shed 9 bases, with 15 bases lying between them. Germline V CDR1 and CDR2: SQVTM, ANQGSEA.